What follows are 14 T cell receptor beta chains derived from one specimen sequenced in a study of neurological immune-mediated disorders. TCRdb recomputed calls from the 5' RACE reads with MiXCR, one row per CDR3 protein. The table has about 38,000 distinct CDR3 sequences, around 10% seen once; the top ten hold roughly 3.9%. The time point: technical triplicate 1. The sequencing input was PBMCs. These receptors were collected from a man in his 60s with HTLV-1-associated myelopathy (HAM/TSP).

This clonotype has ten or more counts. This sequence joins TRBV3-1 and TRBJ1-5; D is ambiguous. Germline assignment: CDR1 LGHDT and CDR2 YNNKEL (reference sequence). The CDR3 runs 13 residues. V lost 1 base, J lost 3 bases, and 4 bases lay in between. The CDR3 spells CASSQGLNQPQHF. CDR3 DNA sequence: TGTGCCAGCAGCCAAGGGCTCAATCAGCCCCAGCATTTT.

This clonotype was counted many times. The chain joins TRBV20-1 to TRBJ2-3; D call uncertain. Trimming removed 3 bases at V and 0 bases at J, with 10 bases between. Germline CDR1 is DFQATT and CDR2 is SNEGSKA (reference sequence). The length of the CDR3 is 14 residues. CDR3 sequence reads: CSASSQPSTDTQYF. The DNA for the CDR3 is TGCAGTGCTAGTAGTCAGCCTAGCACAGATACGCAGTATTTT.

This clonotype has ten or more counts. The chain couples TRBV5-6 to TRBJ2-1; 7 bases map to TRBD2. The CDR3 extends over 19 amino acids. V lost 1 base, J lost 7 bases, and 20 bases stayed unmatched. Looked up from germline, CDR1 is SGHDT and CDR2 is YYEEEE. In DNA form, the CDR3 reads TGTGCCAGCAGCTTGTACTGGCGGGAGACTCTCCCGGGGGATAATGAGCAGTTCTTC. It yields the protein CASSLYWRETLPGDNEQFF.

This clonotype was counted ten times or more. The chain combines TRBV15 with TRBJ2-5; 10 nucleotides match TRBD2. Germline assignment: CDR1 LNHNV and CDR2 YYDKDF (reference sequence). The J segment lost 8 bases and the V segment lost 3 bases, leaving 15 bases of the junction unmatched. The CDR3 sequence is 17 residues long. Here the CDR3 reads CATSSEGGLASSLTQYF. In DNA form, the CDR3 reads TGTGCCACCAGCAGTGAGGGGGGACTAGCGTCCTCCCTTACCCAGTACTTC.

This clonotype was counted ten times or more. The chain links TRBV9 to TRBJ2-3; D call uncertain. Germline CDR1 is SGDLS and CDR2 is YYNGEE. Trimming removed 0 bases from V and 2 bases from J, with 10 bases in between. The CDR3 is 15 residues long. The chain's CDR3 is CASSVEKEYTDTQYF. CDR3 nucleotides: TGTGCCAGCAGCGTAGAGAAGGAATACACAGATACGCAGTATTTT.

This clonotype showed up many times. V usage is TRBV20-1 and J usage is TRBJ2-3; the D is unclear. V lost 0 bases and J lost 4, with 14 bases in between. The germline gives CDR1 DFQATT, CDR2 SNEGSKA (reference sequence). This CDR3 contains 15 residues. The CDR3 region is CSAREGDEVADTQYF. In DNA, the CDR3 is TGCAGTGCTAGAGAGGGTGATGAGGTCGCAGATACGCAGTATTTT.

In this sample, this clonotype turned up many times. The chain couples TRBV12-3 or TRBV12-4 to TRBJ1-4; D perhaps matches TRBD1 (5 bases). The V end was cut by 6 bases, the J end by 7 bases, with 12 bases between. This CDR3 contains 13 residues. This CDR3 is CASSATVSEKLFF. CDR3 DNA sequence: TGTGCCAGCAGCGCGACAGTGAGTGAAAAACTGTTTTTT.

This clonotype showed up many times. The V and J genes are TRBV5-1 and TRBJ1-1, with unresolved D. CDR3 size: 14 residues. Trimming removed 4 bases from V and 4 bases from J, with 14 bases in between. Germline values: CDR1 SGHRS, CDR2 YFSETQ. CDR3 amino acids: CASSPPGGSTEAFF. CDR3 DNA: TGCGCCAGCAGCCCGCCGGGCGGGAGCACTGAAGCTTTCTTT.

This clonotype was counted ten times or more. J is TRBJ2-1 and V is TRBV20-1; no clear D gene. The CDR3 is made up of 13 amino acids. From germline, CDR1 is DFQATT and CDR2 SNEGSKA (reference sequence). V was clipped by 6 bases and J by 2 bases, with 11 bases between them. CDR3 in amino acids: CSALVVAYNEQFF. CDR3 DNA: TGCAGTGCGTTGGTGGTCGCCTACAATGAGCAGTTCTTC.

This clonotype occurred many times. The genes are TRBV20-1 and TRBJ2-7; the match to TRBD2 covers 13 bases. The CDR3 consists of 14 residues. The junction had 7 bases not matched to a gene; V was cut back by 6 bases and J by 5 bases. CDR1 is DFQATT and CDR2 is SNEGSKA in the germline V gene (reference sequence). The CDR3 spells CSAHGLAGANEQYF. In DNA form, the CDR3 reads TGCAGTGCCCACGGACTAGCGGGAGCCAACGAGCAGTACTTC.

This clonotype occurred many times. J is TRBJ2-2 and V is TRBV20-1; the D gene is possibly TRBD2 (6 bases). The CDR3 runs 14 residues. Trimming took 0 bases from V and 1 from J, leaving 6 bases between them. Per the germline V gene, CDR1 is DFQATT and CDR2 is SNEGSKA (reference sequence). The CDR3 loop is CSARDGRNTGELFF. CDR3 bases: TGCAGTGCTAGAGACGGGAGGAACACCGGGGAGCTGTTTTTT.

This clonotype was found many times. The rearrangement joins TRBV20-1 to TRBJ2-5; no definite D call. The CDR3 is 9 amino acids. V gave up 5 bases and J gave up 9 bases, with 7 bases separating them. Germline V lookup: CDR1 DFQATT, CDR2 SNEGSKA (reference sequence). The DNA for the CDR3 is TGCAGTGCTTTTAATTCCCAGTACTTC. As protein: CSAFNSQYF.

This clonotype was counted ten times or more. This chain connects TRBV20-1 to TRBJ1-4, with D unclear. Trimming removed 6 bases from V and 3 bases from J, with 11 bases in between. Germline CDR1 reads DFQATT; CDR2 reads SNEGSKA (reference sequence). CDR3 length: 13 amino acids. The CDR3 region has the DNA TGCAGTGCCTATAAGGACGCTAATGAAAAACTGTTTTTT. Translating it yields CSAYKDANEKLFF.

This clonotype was seen repeatedly, ten times or more. The chain is built from TRBV7-2 and TRBJ1-6, with unresolved D. Germline loops: CDR1 SGHTA, CDR2 FQGNSA. CDR3 length: 15 amino acids. The V end was cut by 5 bases, the J end by 10 bases, with 18 bases between. The CDR3 DNA reads as TGTGCCAGCAGCCGAGGAGGCCAGTCGGGATCACCCCTCCACTTT. Translation: CASSRGGQSGSPLHF. The full variable domain, completed using reference TRBV7-2 and TRBJ1-6, is GAGVSQSPSNKVTEKGKDVELRCDPISGHTALYWYRQSLGQGLEFLIYFQGNSAPDKSGLPSDRFSAERTGGSVSTLTIQRTQQEDSAVYLCASSRGGQSGSPLHFGNGTRLTVT.